What follows are 2 T cell receptor beta chains derived from one specimen sequenced in a study of cytomegalovirus exposure and HLA in healthy donors. PCR primers comprised 60 Vbeta and 13 Jbeta primers. Sequencing used immunoSEQ multiplex PCR; TCRdb keeps in-frame clones, though not all of them. The top ten hold over 2.5% of the sample, which has around 200,000 clones, under 80% seen once. The specimen sequenced was PBMCs. Receptor source: a female donor in good health and CMV-seronegative.

V gene TRBV4-2 combines with J gene TRBJ1-1; unclear D gene. Germline CDR1 LGHNA, CDR2 YNFKEQ. V dropped 4 bases and J dropped 2 bases, with 11 bases sitting between them. The CDR3 has 14 amino acids. CDR3 DNA sequence: TGTGCCAGCAGCCCGACACCGAAAAACACTGAAGCTTTCTTT. This codes for CASSPTPKNTEAFF.

This clone was picked up a small number of times. V usage is TRBV11-2 and J usage is TRBJ1-3; D perhaps matches TRBD1 (6 bases). CDR1 is SGHAT, CDR2 FQNNGV, per germline. Trimming removed 4 bases from V and 0 bases from J, with 19 bases in between. The CDR3 is 18 residues long. This CDR3 is CASSSPQGTPSSGNTIYF. In DNA form, the CDR3 reads TGTGCCAGCAGCTCCCCCCAGGGGACACCCTCCTCTGGAAACACCATATATTTT. The variable domain in full, completed from reference TRBV11-2 and TRBJ1-3, reads EAGVAQSPRYKIIEKRQSVAFWCNPISGHATLYWYQQILGQGPKLLIQFQNNGVVDDSQLPKDRFSAERLKGVDSTLKIQPAKLEDSAVYLCASSSPQGTPSSGNTIYFGEGSWLTVV.